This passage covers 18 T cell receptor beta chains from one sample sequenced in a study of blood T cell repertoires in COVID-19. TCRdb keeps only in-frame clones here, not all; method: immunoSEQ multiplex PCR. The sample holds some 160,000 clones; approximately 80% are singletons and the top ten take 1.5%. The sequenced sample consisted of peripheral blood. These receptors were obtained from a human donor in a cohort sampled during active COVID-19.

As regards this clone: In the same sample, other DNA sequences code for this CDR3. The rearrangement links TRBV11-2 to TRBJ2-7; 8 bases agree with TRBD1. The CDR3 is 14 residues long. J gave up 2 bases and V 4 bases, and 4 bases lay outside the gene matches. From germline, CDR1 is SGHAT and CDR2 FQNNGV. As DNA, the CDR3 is TGTGCCAGCAGCTCCGGGACAGGAGCCTACGAGCAGTACTTC. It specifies CASSSGTGAYEQYF.

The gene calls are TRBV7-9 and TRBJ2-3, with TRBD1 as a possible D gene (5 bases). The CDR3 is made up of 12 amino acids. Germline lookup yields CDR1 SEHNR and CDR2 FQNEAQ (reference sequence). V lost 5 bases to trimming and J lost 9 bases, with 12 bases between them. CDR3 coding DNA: TGTGCCAGCAGCCCGGACATCTTAACGCAGTATTTT. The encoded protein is CASSPDILTQYF.

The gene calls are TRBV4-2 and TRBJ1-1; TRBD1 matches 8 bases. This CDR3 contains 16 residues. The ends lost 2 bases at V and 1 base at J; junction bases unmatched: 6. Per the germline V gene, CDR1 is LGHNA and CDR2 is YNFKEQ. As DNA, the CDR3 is TGTGCCAGCAGCCAACCCCGGACAGGGCAGAACACTGAAGCTTTCTTT. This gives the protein CASSQPRTGQNTEAFF.

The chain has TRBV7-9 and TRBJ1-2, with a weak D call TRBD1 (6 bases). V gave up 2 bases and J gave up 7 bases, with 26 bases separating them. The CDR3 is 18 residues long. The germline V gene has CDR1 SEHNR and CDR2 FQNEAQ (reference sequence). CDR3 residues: CASSLKGGTGISSGGYTF. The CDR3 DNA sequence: TGTGCCAGCAGCTTAAAAGGGGGAACCGGCATTTCCTCTGGTGGCTACACCTTC.

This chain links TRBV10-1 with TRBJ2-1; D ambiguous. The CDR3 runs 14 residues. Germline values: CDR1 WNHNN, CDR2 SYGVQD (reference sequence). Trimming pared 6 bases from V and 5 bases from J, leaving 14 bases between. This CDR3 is CASSPLRSDNEQFF. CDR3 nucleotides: TGCGCCAGCAGCCCCCTTCGGTCCGACAATGAGCAGTTCTTC.

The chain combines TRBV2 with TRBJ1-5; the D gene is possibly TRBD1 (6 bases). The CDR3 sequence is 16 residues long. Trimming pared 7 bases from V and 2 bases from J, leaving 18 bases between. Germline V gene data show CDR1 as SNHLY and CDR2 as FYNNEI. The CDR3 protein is CASMQALWGRNQPQHF. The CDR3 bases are TGTGCCAGCATGCAGGCTTTGTGGGGGCGCAATCAGCCCCAGCATTTT. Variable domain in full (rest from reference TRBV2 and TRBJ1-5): EPEVTQTPSHQVTQMGQEVILRCVPISNHLYFYWYRQILGQKVEFLVSFYNNEISEKSEIFDDQFSVERPDGSNFTLKIRSTKLEDSAMYFCASMQALWGRNQPQHFGDGTRLSIL.

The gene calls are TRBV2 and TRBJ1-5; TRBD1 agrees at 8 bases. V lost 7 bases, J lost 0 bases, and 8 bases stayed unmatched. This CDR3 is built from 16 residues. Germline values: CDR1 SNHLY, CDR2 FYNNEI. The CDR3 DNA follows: TGTGCCAGCAACTTTCTTGGGACAGGTAGCAATCAGCCCCAGCATTTT. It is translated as CASNFLGTGSNQPQHF.

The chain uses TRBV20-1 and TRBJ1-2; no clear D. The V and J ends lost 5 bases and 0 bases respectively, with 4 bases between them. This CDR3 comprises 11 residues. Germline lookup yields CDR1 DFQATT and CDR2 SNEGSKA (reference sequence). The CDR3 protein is CSAPANYGYTF. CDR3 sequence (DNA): TGCAGTGCTCCGGCTAACTATGGCTACACCTTC.

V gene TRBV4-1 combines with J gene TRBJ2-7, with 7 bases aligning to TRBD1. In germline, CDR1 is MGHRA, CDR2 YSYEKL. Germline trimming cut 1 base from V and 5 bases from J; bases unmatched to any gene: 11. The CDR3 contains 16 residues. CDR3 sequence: CASSQGSVQGLDEQYF. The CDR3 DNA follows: TGCGCCAGCAGCCAAGGATCTGTACAGGGGCTAGACGAGCAGTACTTC.

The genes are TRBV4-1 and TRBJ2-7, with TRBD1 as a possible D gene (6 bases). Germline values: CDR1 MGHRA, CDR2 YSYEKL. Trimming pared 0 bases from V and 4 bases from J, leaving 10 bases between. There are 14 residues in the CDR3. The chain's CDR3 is CASSQEDRAYEQYF. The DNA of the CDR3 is TGCGCCAGCAGCCAAGAGGACAGAGCTTACGAGCAGTACTTC.

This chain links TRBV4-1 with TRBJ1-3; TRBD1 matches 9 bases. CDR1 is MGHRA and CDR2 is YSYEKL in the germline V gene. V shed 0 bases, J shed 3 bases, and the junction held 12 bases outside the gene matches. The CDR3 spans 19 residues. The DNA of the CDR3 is TGCGCCAGCAGCCAAGATTGGGGGGGGCCGGGACAGGGTGGAAACACCATATATTTT. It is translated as CASSQDWGGPGQGGNTIYF.

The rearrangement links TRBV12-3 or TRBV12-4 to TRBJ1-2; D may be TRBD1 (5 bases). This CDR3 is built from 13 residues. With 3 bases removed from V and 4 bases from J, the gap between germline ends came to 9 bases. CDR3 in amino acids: CASSLGGSYGYTF. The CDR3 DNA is TGTGCCAGCAGTTTGGGGGGGAGCTATGGCTACACCTTC.

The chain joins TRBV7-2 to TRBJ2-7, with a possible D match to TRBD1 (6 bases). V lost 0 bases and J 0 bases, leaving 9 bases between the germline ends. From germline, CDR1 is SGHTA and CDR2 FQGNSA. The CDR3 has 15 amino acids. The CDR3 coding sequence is TGTGCCAGCAGCTTAGCCAGGGGCTACTCCTACGAGCAGTACTTC. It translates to CASSLARGYSYEQYF.

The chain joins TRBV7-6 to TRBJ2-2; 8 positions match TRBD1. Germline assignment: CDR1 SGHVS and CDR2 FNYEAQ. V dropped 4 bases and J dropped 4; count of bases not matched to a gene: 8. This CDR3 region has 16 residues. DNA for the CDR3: TGTGCCAGCAGCTCGCCGACAGGGGCCTTCACCGGGGAGCTGTTTTTT. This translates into CASSSPTGAFTGELFF. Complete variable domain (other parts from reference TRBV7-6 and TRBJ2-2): GAGVSQSPRYKVTKRGQDVALRCDPISGHVSLYWYRQALGQGPEFLTYFNYEAQQDKSGLPNDRFSAERPEGSISTLTIQRTEQRDSAMYRCASSSPTGAFTGELFFGEGSRLTVL.

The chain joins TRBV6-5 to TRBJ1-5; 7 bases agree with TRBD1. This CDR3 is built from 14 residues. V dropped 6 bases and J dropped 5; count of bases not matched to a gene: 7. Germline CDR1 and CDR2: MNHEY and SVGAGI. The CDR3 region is CASRPGQLDQPQHF. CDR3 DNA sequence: TGTGCCAGCAGGCCGGGACAGTTGGATCAGCCCCAGCATTTT.

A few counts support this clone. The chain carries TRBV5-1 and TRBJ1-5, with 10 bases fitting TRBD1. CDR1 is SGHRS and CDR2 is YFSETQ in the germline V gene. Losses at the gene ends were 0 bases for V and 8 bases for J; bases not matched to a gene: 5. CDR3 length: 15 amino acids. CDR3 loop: CASSLGTGGREPQHF. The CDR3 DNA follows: TGCGCCAGCAGCTTGGGGACAGGGGGGAGGGAGCCCCAGCATTTT.

The CDR3 sequence is CASSPDRASYEQYF. The CDR3 DNA reads TGTGCCAGCAGCCCGGACAGGGCCAGCTACGAGCAGTACTTC. V and J are TRBV7-2 and TRBJ2-7; 8 bases align to TRBD1. The CDR3 is 14 residues long. J was trimmed by 3 bases and V by 5 bases; bases with no gene match: 6. Germline V gene sequence: CDR1 SGHTA, CDR2 FQGNSA.

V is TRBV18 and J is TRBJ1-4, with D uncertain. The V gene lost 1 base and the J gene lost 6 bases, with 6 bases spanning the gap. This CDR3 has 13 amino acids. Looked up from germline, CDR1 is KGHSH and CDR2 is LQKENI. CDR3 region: CASSPLEDEKLFF. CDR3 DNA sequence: TGTGCCAGCTCACCACTCGAGGATGAAAAACTGTTTTTT.